A selection of T cell receptor beta chains follows, all from one sample in a study of post-analysis software for immune sequencing data. TCRdb reprocessed the PCR reads with MiXCR, giving one entry per CDR3 protein. The data hold 650,000 to 850,000 distinct CDR3 sequences, with roughly 50% observed a single time. Source material: blood. Source of these receptors: a girl aged 5-17 years with multiple sclerosis. The CDR3 runs from the conserved cysteine through the conserved F or W. Fields, in order: V gene, J gene, CDR3 length, D gene, clone size, CDR3 protein, CDR3 DNA. D genes are given only for firm matches. Clone sizes are given selectively: once, few, many, or a class where the clone is expanded.

TRBV6-2/TRBV6-3	TRBJ2-5	15	NA	NA	CASSYTGQGGETQYF	TGTGCCAGCAGTTACACGGGGCAGGGCGGAGAGACCCAGTACTTC
TRBV5-1	TRBJ2-7	16	TRBD1	NA	CASSAGQGNKYNEQYF	TGCGCCAGCAGCGCGGGACAGGGGAACAAATACAATGAGCAGTACTTC
TRBV7-2	TRBJ2-1	15	NA	NA	CASSFEGGTYNEQFF	TGTGCCAGCAGCTTTGAGGGAGGGACATACAATGAGCAGTTCTTC
TRBV20-1	TRBJ2-7	14	NA	NA	CSAERDSSYNEQYF	TGCAGTGCTGAGCGGGACAGCTCCTACAATGAGCAGTACTTC
TRBV20-1	TRBJ2-7	16	TRBD2	many	CSARPGLAVLSYEQYF	TGCAGTGCCAGACCGGGACTAGCGGTTCTCTCCTACGAGCAGTACTTC
TRBV6-1	TRBJ2-7	16	NA	many	CASSGPGPAFAYEQYF	TGTGCCAGCAGCGGACCGGGACCCGCTTTCGCCTACGAGCAGTACTTC
TRBV12-3/TRBV12-4	TRBJ2-1	13	TRBD1	few	CASSWDRVNEQFF	TGTGCCAGCAGTTGGGACAGGGTGAATGAGCAGTTCTTC
TRBV24-1	TRBJ2-5	18	NA	NA	CATSGPSSGKQVQETQYF	TGTGCCACCAGTGGACCTTCCTCGGGGAAACAAGTTCAAGAGACCCAGTACTTC
TRBV29-1	TRBJ2-7	14	NA	few	CSVGGTAGLYEQYF	TGCAGCGTTGGGGGCACAGCGGGCCTCTACGAGCAGTACTTC
TRBV5-1	TRBJ2-1	13	NA	NA	CASSLDGHNEQFF	TGCGCCAGCAGCTTGGACGGTCACAATGAGCAGTTCTTC
TRBV15	TRBJ2-7	13	NA	NA	CACSRGAYNEQYF	TGTGCCTGCAGCAGGGGGGCATACAATGAGCAGTACTTC
TRBV6-5	TRBJ2-1	16	TRBD2	few	CASSYNAGGPPSEQFF	TGTGCCAGCAGTTACAATGCGGGAGGGCCACCCAGTGAGCAGTTCTTC
TRBV7-3	TRBJ2-2	14	TRBD1	few	CASSRDRGTGELFF	TGTGCCAGCAGCCGGGACAGGGGAACCGGGGAGCTGTTTTTT
TRBV29-1	TRBJ1-5	11	NA	few	CSAGDNQPQHF	TGCAGCGCCGGGGACAATCAGCCCCAGCATTTT
TRBV7-9	TRBJ2-7	11	NA	NA	CARTPVNEQYF	TGTGCCAGGACCCCAGTGAACGAGCAGTACTTC
TRBV7-2	TRBJ2-3	16	TRBD2	NA	CASSPPSGSPADTQYF	TGTGCCAGCAGCCCCCCGAGCGGGAGCCCCGCAGATACGCAGTATTTT
TRBV6-5	TRBJ2-1	14	NA	NA	CASSYFDRYNEQFF	TGTGCCAGCAGTTACTTCGACAGATACAATGAGCAGTTCTTC
TRBV28	TRBJ2-4	17	TRBD1	NA	CATSPTGTREAKNIQYF	TGTGCCACCAGCCCGACAGGGACGAGGGAAGCCAAAAACATTCAGTACTTC
TRBV20-1	TRBJ2-3	13	NA	few	CSARRGDVDTQYF	TGCAGTGCTCGTAGGGGGGACGTGGATACGCAGTATTTT